This entry describes one TCR beta chain. Antigen: not known. This record comes from a study of shared clonotypes between healthy human individuals. Study outcomes and limitations: Even with large depth, rarefaction showed that sorted-subset sequencing was incomplete. Across subsets, estimated richness was generally greater for naive than for memory populations.

Assay runs were performed at deep level. The assay was immunoSEQ multiplex PCR, and TCRdb's table has in-frame clones only and misses some. This table has a few million clones, approximately 95% appearing once. With 8 bases removed from V and 7 bases from J, the gap between germline ends came to 23 bases. CDR3 length equals 15 residues. CDR1 and CDR2 (germline): MNHEY, SVGAGI. This clonotype was obtained from a man aged 18 to 30 in good health. Some clones in this sample may be carry-over from other donors' samples. V gene TRBV6-5 combines with J gene TRBJ1-1; possibly TRBD1 for D (5 bases). Sequencing was performed on naive CD4+ T cells from PBMCs. Subset meaning: CD45RA+ positively selected. The CDR3 here is CASEGVGEKGVEAFF. The DNA of the CDR3 is TGTGCCAGCGAAGGGGTGGGAGAGAAGGGAGTTGAAGCTTTCTTT.